This TCR beta chain comes out of a study of T cell responses to AZD1222 COVID-19 vaccine. Study-level points and caveats: The sample set comprised mostly white British donors with more females, and clonal diversity was possibly underestimated. AZD1222 recipients seropositive at baseline numbered only five to seven. Reports say nearly half of spike-specific TCRs go after unmutated variant regions.

The count of this clone is one. Antigen: not known. TCRdb's copy holds only in-frame clones and misses some; the assay was immunoSEQ multiplex PCR. The data hold around 200,000 clones, with 85% to 95% observed a single time. Pooling of second doses given at about 4 or about 12 weeks was done. This sequence originates from an adult who received the AZD1222 COVID-19 vaccine. This specimen was peripheral blood, taken 28 days after the second AZD1222 dose.

This CDR3 reads CASSFGTDTQYF. As DNA, the CDR3 is TGTGCCAGCAGTTTCGGCACAGATACGCAGTATTTT. V and J are TRBV13 and TRBJ2-3; D uncertain. Germline V CDR1 and CDR2: PRHDT, FYEKMQ (reference sequence). Trimming took off 6 bases at V and 1 base at J, with 5 bases between the two ends. The CDR3 covers 12 residues.